This TCR beta chain was documented in a study of blood T cell repertoires in COVID-19. At the level of the study: Spain, Italy and the United States supplied samples that represented acute and convalescent COVID-19. PBMCs, B-cell-depleted T cells, or T cells were the source of the cDNA or gDNA that made up the material.

Trimming took 5 bases from V and 2 from J; bases not matched to a gene: 14. Looked up from germline, CDR1 is LNHDA and CDR2 is SQIVND (reference sequence). This CDR3 spans 17 amino acids. Study processing details: Amplification of reference gene primers provided the estimated nucleated cell counts. Assay used: immunoSEQ multiplex PCR; TCRdb lists only in-frame clones, some missing. V, J and clone size reflect that table, while D and trimming were determined from the DNA. The table shows more than 65,000 clones, with around 83% occurring only once. The source is a man aged 50 to 60 with active COVID-19. The V and J genes are TRBV19 and TRBJ2-5, with 7 nucleotides matching TRBD2. Sequencing used peripheral blood. This CDR3 reads CASSPRDYPPVQETQYF. Written as DNA, the CDR3 is TGTGCCAGTAGTCCTAGGGACTACCCGCCTGTACAAGAGACCCAGTACTTC.